A selection of T cell receptor beta chains follows, all from one sample in a study of T and B cells in COVID-19 patients. Via MiXCR, TCRdb re-called the multiplex PCR reads, giving one row per CDR3 protein. Among about 15,000 distinct CDR3 sequences listed, about 29% were seen once. Sequencing was performed on blood. The receptors derive from a human donor who had recovered from COVID-19. Both conserved end residues are part of each CDR3. D genes are given only for firm matches. Clone sizes are given selectively: once, few, many, or a class where the clone is expanded.

clone_size: few
j_call: TRBJ1-3
v_call: TRBV19
d_call: -
cdr3_nt: TGTGCCAGTAGTACAGGTGCAACCTCTGGAAACACCATATATTTT
cdr3_aa: CASSTGATSGNTIYF

clone_size: once
j_call: TRBJ1-4
v_call: TRBV5-1
d_call: TRBD1
cdr3_nt: TGCGCCAGCAGCATCCGACAGGGACAGTATGAAAAACTGTTTTTT
cdr3_aa: CASSIRQGQYEKLFF

clone_size: -
j_call: TRBJ1-2
v_call: TRBV6-5
d_call: -
cdr3_nt: TGTGCCAGCAGTTACTCGAGGGGCCGCTATGGCTACAACTTC
cdr3_aa: CASSYSRGRYGYNF

clone_size: few
j_call: TRBJ2-1
v_call: TRBV6-2/TRBV6-3
d_call: -
cdr3_nt: TGTGCCAGCAGTTACACGAGCTCCTACAATGAGCAGTTCTTC
cdr3_aa: CASSYTSSYNEQFF

clone_size: once
j_call: TRBJ2-6
v_call: TRBV7-9
d_call: -
cdr3_nt: TGTGCCAGCAGCGCCCGCTCTGGGGCCAACGTCCTGACTTTC
cdr3_aa: CASSARSGANVLTF

clone_size: few
j_call: TRBJ2-1
v_call: TRBV24-1
d_call: TRBD2
cdr3_nt: TGTGCCACCAGTCATACGGGAGGGCCGGTAAGTGAGCAGTTCTTC
cdr3_aa: CATSHTGGPVSEQFF

clone_size: few
j_call: TRBJ2-2
v_call: TRBV7-6
d_call: TRBD2
cdr3_nt: TGTGCCAGCAGCTTAATAGCGGGGGGGGCCGGGGAGCTGTTTTTT
cdr3_aa: CASSLIAGGAGELFF

clone_size: medium-sized
j_call: TRBJ1-2
v_call: TRBV19
d_call: -
cdr3_nt: TGTGCCAGTAGTATCCGAGCTCTCGTTAATGGCTACACCTTC
cdr3_aa: CASSIRALVNGYTF

clone_size: medium-sized
j_call: TRBJ2-6
v_call: TRBV29-1
d_call: -
cdr3_nt: TGCAGCGTATCCGGGACGGCCGCATCTGGGGCCAACGTCCTGACTTTC
cdr3_aa: CSVSGTAASGANVLTF

clone_size: -
j_call: TRBJ1-5
v_call: TRBV5-1
d_call: -
cdr3_nt: TGCGCCAGCAGCTTGGGGCAGGGCGGCCAGCCCCAGCATTTT
cdr3_aa: CASSLGQGGQPQHF

clone_size: medium-sized
j_call: TRBJ2-6
v_call: TRBV27
d_call: -
cdr3_nt: TGTGCCAGCAGTTTTTCTGGGGCCAACGTCCTGACTTTC
cdr3_aa: CASSFSGANVLTF

clone_size: -
j_call: TRBJ1-1
v_call: TRBV15
d_call: -
cdr3_nt: TGTGCCACCAGCAGAGAAGGCCCGGGTCTGAACACTGAAGCTTTCTTT
cdr3_aa: CATSREGPGLNTEAFF

clone_size: -
j_call: TRBJ1-6
v_call: TRBV6-1
d_call: -
cdr3_nt: TGTGCCAGCAGTGAAGACAGCCGCTCCTATAATTCACCCCTCCACTTT
cdr3_aa: CASSEDSRSYNSPLHF

clone_size: -
j_call: TRBJ2-2
v_call: TRBV5-4
d_call: TRBD2
cdr3_nt: TGTGCCAGCAGCTTGACGGGACTAGCGGGGGGGAACACCGGGGAGCTGTTTTTT
cdr3_aa: CASSLTGLAGGNTGELFF

clone_size: medium-sized
j_call: TRBJ1-4
v_call: TRBV19
d_call: -
cdr3_nt: TGTGCCAGTACGCCGCCCCGTAAGGAAAAACTGTTTTTT
cdr3_aa: CASTPPRKEKLFF

clone_size: -
j_call: TRBJ2-7
v_call: TRBV27
d_call: -
cdr3_nt: TGTGCCAGCAGTCCCCAGTTGGGGGGAGGGGGGAAACTGGGGGAGGGTCGCGAGCAGTACTTC
cdr3_aa: CASSPQLGGGGKLGEGREQYF

clone_size: once
j_call: TRBJ2-5
v_call: TRBV6-5
d_call: TRBD1
cdr3_nt: TGTGCCACTAGGGACAGGGTTGGGGAGACCCAGTACTTC
cdr3_aa: CATRDRVGETQYF

clone_size: -
j_call: TRBJ1-5
v_call: TRBV30
d_call: TRBD1
cdr3_nt: TGTGCCTGGGGACAGGGAAATCAGCCCCAGCATTTT
cdr3_aa: CAWGQGNQPQHF